The clone carrying this T cell receptor (beta chain) was recorded a few times. Its antigen remains unknown. These data belong to a study of shared clonotypes between healthy human individuals. Findings of the study overall: The rarefaction results pointed to incomplete sorted-subset sequencing despite large depth. What naive subsets generally showed was a larger estimated richness than memory subsets showed.

Trimming took off 4 bases at V and 4 bases at J, with 16 bases between the two ends. Germline lookup yields CDR1 MDHEN and CDR2 SYDVKM. CDR3 size: 15 residues. TCRdb's copy holds only in-frame clones and misses some; the assay was immunoSEQ multiplex PCR. The sample contains fewer than 400,000 clones, under 80% of which appear only once. This receptor was identified in a man aged 25-45 years in good health. The sequenced sample consisted of memory CD4+ T cells sorted from blood. This sample's subset: CD45RA-negative fraction. The V gene is TRBV28, the J gene TRBJ2-5; D is ambiguous. The CDR3 nucleotides are TGTGCCAGCAGTTCCTTACAGACCGAACGAGAGACCCAGTACTTC. Protein sequence: CASSSLQTERETQYF.